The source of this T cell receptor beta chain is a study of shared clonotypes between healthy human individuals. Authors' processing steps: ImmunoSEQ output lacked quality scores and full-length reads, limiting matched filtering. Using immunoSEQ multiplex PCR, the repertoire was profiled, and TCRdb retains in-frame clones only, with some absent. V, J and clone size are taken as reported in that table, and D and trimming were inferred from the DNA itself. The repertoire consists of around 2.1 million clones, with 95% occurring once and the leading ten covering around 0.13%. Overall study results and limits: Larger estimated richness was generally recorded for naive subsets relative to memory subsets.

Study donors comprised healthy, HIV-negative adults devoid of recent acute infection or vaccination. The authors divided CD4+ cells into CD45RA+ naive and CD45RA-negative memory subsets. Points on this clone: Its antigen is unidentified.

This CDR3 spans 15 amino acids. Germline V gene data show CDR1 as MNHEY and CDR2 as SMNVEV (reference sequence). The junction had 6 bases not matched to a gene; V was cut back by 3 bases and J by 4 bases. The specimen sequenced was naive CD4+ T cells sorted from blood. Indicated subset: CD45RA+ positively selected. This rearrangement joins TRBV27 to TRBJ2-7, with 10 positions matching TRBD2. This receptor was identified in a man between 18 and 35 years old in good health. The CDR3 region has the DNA TGTGCCAGCAGTTTCAAACTAGCGGGACCTTACGAGCAGTACTTC. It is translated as CASSFKLAGPYEQYF.